A selection of T cell receptor beta chains follows, all from one sample in a study of T cell responses to AZD1222 COVID-19 vaccine. The method was immunoSEQ multiplex PCR; TCRdb's version includes in-frame clones alone and lacks a portion of them. The sample consists of around 50,000 clones, approximately 79% of them appearing once. Sequencing was performed on peripheral blood, taken on day 0 of AZD1222 vaccination. The receptor source for this set is an adult in good health. The CDR3 runs from the conserved cysteine through the conserved F or W. D genes are given only for firm matches. Clone size is given for some rows only: seen once, a few or many times, or a class if the clone is expanded.

j_call v_call clone_size cdr3_length d_call cdr3_aa cdr3_nt
TRBJ1-1 TRBV12-3/TRBV12-4 - 12 - CASRPTDREAFF TGTGCCAGCAGACCAACGGACAGAGAAGCTTTCTTT
TRBJ1-6 TRBV19 - 16 - CASSIPRGQGNSPLHF TGTGCCAGTAGTATCCCGAGGGGCCAGGGTAATTCACCCCTCCACTTT
TRBJ1-2 TRBV14 once 15 TRBD1 CASSPLDRGFYGYTF TGTGCCAGCAGCCCTCTCGACAGGGGGTTCTATGGCTACACCTTC
TRBJ1-4 TRBV5-1 - 15 - CASSSNIGEREKLFF TGCGCCAGCAGCTCAAACATAGGGGAGCGTGAAAAACTGTTTTTT
TRBJ2-1 TRBV3-1/TRBV3-2 - 16 - CASSRLGQRNNGEQFF TGTGCCAGCAGCCGACTCGGACAGAGAAACAACGGTGAGCAGTTCTTC
TRBJ2-3 TRBV4-1 - 17 - CASSQDRGGSVSDTQYF TGCGCCAGCAGCCAAGACAGGGGCGGGAGTGTTTCAGATACGCAGTATTTT
TRBJ2-7 TRBV28 - 15 TRBD2 CASSSWGGAAYEQYF TGTGCCAGCAGTTCATGGGGAGGGGCCGCCTACGAGCAGTACTTC
TRBJ1-2 TRBV6-2/TRBV6-3 - 13 - CASSYQAVYGYTF TGTGCCAGCAGTTACCAGGCAGTCTATGGCTACACCTTC
TRBJ2-7 TRBV21-1 - 12 - CASSLGLIEQYF TGTGCCAGCAGCCTAGGACTCATCGAGCAGTACTTC
TRBJ2-7 TRBV6-5 - 13 - CASRMGVRGEQYF TGTGCCAGCCGCATGGGGGTTCGCGGCGAGCAGTACTTC
TRBJ2-3 TRBV11-2 - 14 - CASSPGRQRDTQYF TGTGCCAGCAGCCCCGGGCGACAACGGGATACGCAGTATTTT
TRBJ2-4 TRBV12-3/TRBV12-4 - 13 - CASQGNAKNIQYF TGTGCCAGTCAGGGAAATGCCAAAAACATTCAGTACTTC
TRBJ2-3 TRBV2 - 10 - CARSTDTQYF TGTGCCAGATCAACAGATACGCAGTATTTT
TRBJ2-1 TRBV19 - 14 TRBD1 CASRVTGSYNEQFF TGTGCCAGTAGAGTGACAGGGAGCTACAATGAGCAGTTCTTC
TRBJ1-4 TRBV28 - 15 TRBD1 CASSLPTGGAEKLFF TGTGCCAGCAGTTTACCGACAGGGGGCGCTGAAAAACTGTTTTTT
TRBJ1-1 TRBV15 - 14 - CATSRDPGRTEAFF TGTGCCACCAGCAGAGACCCGGGGCGGACTGAAGCTTTCTTT
TRBJ1-2 TRBV6-5 - 13 - CASRERGPSGYTF TGTGCCAGCCGCGAGAGGGGTCCCAGTGGCTACACCTTC